The T cell receptor beta chain under discussion was sequenced for a study of blood T cell repertoires in COVID-19. Study context: Samples taken during acute and convalescent COVID-19 were collected in the United States, Italy and Spain.

In this sample, this clone turned up a few times. Trimming took 4 bases from V and 8 from J; bases not matched to a gene: 10. Germline V gives CDR1 LGHDT, CDR2 YNNKEL (reference sequence). This CDR3 has 14 residues. As originally analysed: Amplified reference gene primers provided the basis for estimating nucleated cell counts. TCRdb's copy holds only in-frame clones and misses some; the assay was immunoSEQ multiplex PCR. The DNA was the basis for D and trimming; V, J and clone size are from that table. The repertoire has 450,000 to 500,000 clones, 87% of them found once; the top ten carry about 0.7%.

Sample: PBMCs or T cells enriched from blood (not recorded which). The chain has TRBV3-1 (or the pseudogene TRBV3-2) and TRBJ1-2; 7 positions match TRBD1. This clonotype was obtained from a young woman who had recovered from COVID-19. In DNA form, the CDR3 reads TGTGCCAGCAGCCTGGACGGGACAGACGGCGGCTACACCTTC. Translated: CASSLDGTDGGYTF.